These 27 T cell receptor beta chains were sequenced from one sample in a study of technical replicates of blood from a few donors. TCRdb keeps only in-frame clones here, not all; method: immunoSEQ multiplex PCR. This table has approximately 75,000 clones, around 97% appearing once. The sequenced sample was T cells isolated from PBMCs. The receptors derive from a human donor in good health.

CDR3 loop: CASSLGGSGGYNEQFF. CDR3 nucleotides: TGTGCCAGCAGCTTAGGGGGAAGCGGGGGTTACAATGAGCAGTTCTTC. The chain combines TRBV11-3 with TRBJ2-1; 8 bases align to TRBD2. CDR3 length: 16 amino acids. Unmatched junction bases numbered 6, after V lost 1 base and J lost 4 bases. The V gene's germline CDR1 is SGHNT and CDR2 YENEEA.

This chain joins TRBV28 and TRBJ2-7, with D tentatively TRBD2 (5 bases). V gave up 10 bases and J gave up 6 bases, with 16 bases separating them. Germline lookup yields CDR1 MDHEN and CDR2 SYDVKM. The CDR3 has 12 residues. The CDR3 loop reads CAIWGAEREQYF. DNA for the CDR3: TGTGCCATATGGGGAGCGGAGCGCGAGCAGTACTTC. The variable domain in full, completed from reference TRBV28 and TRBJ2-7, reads DVKVTQSSRYLVKRTGEKVFLECVQDMDHENMFWYRQDPGLGLRLIYFSYDVKMKEKGDIPEGYSVSREKKERFSLILESASTNQTSMYLCAIWGAEREQYFGPGTRLTVT.

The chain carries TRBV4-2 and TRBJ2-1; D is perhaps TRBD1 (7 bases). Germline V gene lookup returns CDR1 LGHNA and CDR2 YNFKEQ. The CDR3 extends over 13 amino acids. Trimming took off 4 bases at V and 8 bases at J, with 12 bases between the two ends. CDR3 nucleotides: TGTGCCAGCAGCCCTGGAGGGGGCGATGAGCAGTTCTTC. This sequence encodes CASSPGGGDEQFF.

The DNA of the CDR3 is TGTGCCAGCAGTTTAGTAACAGGGAAATACGAGCAGTACTTC. It yields the protein CASSLVTGKYEQYF. This chain connects TRBV27 to TRBJ2-7; D possibly corresponds to TRBD1 (6 bases). The CDR3 extends over 14 amino acids. Germline V gene data show CDR1 as MNHEY and CDR2 as SMNVEV (reference sequence). Trimming removed 2 bases at V and 4 bases at J, with 12 bases between.

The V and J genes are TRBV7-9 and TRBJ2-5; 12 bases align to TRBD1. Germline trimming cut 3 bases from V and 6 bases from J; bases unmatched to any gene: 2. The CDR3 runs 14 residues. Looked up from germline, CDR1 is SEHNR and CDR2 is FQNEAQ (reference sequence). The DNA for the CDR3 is TGTGCCAGCAGCTTGGGACAGGGGGCAAAGACCCAGTACTTC. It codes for CASSLGQGAKTQYF. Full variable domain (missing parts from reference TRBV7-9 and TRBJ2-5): DTGVSQNPRHKITKRGQNVTFRCDPISEHNRLYWYRQTLGQGPEFLTYFQNEAQLEKSRLLSDRFSAERPKGSFSTLEIQRTEQGDSAMYLCASSLGQGAKTQYFGPGTRLLVL.

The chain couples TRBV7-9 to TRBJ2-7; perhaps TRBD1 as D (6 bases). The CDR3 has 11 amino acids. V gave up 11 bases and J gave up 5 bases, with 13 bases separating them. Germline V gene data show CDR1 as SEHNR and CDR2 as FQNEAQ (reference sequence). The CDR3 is CAGQISNEQYF. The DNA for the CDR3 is TGTGCCGGACAGATTTCGAACGAGCAGTACTTC.

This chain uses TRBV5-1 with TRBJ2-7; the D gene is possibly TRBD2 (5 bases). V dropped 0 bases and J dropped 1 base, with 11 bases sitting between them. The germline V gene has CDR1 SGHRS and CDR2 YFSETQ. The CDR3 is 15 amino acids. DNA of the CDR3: TGCGCCAGCAGCTTGGGAGGGATAATATCCTACGAGCAGTACTTC. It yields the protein CASSLGGIISYEQYF. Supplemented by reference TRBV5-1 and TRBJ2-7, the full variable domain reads KAGVTQTPRYLIKTRGQQVTLSCSPISGHRSVSWYQQTPGQGLQFLFEYFSETQRNKGNFPGRFSGRQFSNSRSEMNVSTLELGDSALYLCASSLGGIISYEQYFGPGTRLTVT.

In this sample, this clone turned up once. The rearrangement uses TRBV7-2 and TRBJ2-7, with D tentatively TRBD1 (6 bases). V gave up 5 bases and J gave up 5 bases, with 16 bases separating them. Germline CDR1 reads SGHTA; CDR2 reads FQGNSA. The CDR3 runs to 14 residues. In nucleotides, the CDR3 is TGTGCCAGCAGCCCACAGGGTCTGGTCGACGAGCAGTACTTC. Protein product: CASSPQGLVDEQYF.

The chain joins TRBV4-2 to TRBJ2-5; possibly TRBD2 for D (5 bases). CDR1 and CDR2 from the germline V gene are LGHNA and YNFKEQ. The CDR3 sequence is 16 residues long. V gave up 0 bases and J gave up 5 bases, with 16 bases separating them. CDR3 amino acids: CASSQDRTSGTETQYF. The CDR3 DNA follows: TGTGCCAGCAGCCAAGATCGGACGAGCGGAACGGAGACCCAGTACTTC.

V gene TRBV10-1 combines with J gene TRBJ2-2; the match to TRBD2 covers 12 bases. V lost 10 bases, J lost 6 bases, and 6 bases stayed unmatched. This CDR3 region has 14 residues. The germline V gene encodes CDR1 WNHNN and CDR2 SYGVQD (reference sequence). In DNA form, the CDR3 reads TGCGCCACCCAGACTAGCGGGAGTCCCGGGGAGCTGTTTTTT. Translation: CATQTSGSPGELFF.

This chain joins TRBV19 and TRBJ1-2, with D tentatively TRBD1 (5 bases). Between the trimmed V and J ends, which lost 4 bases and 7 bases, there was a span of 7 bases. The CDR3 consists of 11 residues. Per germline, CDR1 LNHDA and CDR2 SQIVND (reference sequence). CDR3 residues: CASSTGFGYTF. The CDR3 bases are TGTGCCAGTAGTACAGGGTTTGGCTACACCTTC.

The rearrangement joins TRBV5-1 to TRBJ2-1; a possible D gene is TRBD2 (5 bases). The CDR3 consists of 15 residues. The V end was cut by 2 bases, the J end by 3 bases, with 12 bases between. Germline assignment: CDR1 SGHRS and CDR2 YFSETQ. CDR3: CASSFPKDFYNEQFF. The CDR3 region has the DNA TGCGCCAGCAGCTTTCCTAAGGACTTCTACAATGAGCAGTTCTTC.

CDR3 sequence (DNA): TGTGCCAGCAGCTCCGCGGACAGGCCGGGAGAGACCCAGTACTTC. This codes for CASSSADRPGETQYF. The chain carries TRBV7-8 and TRBJ2-5, with TRBD1 matching 7 bases. Germline V gene sequence: CDR1 SGHVS, CDR2 FQNEAQ. The junction had 9 bases not matched to a gene; V was cut back by 4 bases and J by 4 bases. CDR3 length equals 15 residues.

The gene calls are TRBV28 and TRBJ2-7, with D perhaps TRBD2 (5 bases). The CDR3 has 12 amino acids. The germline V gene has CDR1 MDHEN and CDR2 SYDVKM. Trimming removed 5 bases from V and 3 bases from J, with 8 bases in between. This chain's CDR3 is CASSERNYEQYF. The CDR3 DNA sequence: TGTGCCAGCAGTGAGCGGAACTACGAGCAGTACTTC.

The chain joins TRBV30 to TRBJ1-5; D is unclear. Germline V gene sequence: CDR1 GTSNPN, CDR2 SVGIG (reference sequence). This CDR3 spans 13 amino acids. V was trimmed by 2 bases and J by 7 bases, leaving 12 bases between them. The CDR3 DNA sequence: TGTGCCTGGAGTTTGGAGGTGTCACAGCCCCAGCATTTT. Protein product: CAWSLEVSQPQHF.

Written as DNA, the CDR3 is TGTGCCAGCGGCTCTAGCGGGAGTTGGTACGAGCAGTACTTC. Translation gives CASGSSGSWYEQYF. The chain links TRBV28 to TRBJ2-7; 10 bases agree with TRBD2. This CDR3 is built from 14 residues. The V and J ends lost 8 bases and 4 bases, in that order; junction bases with no gene match: 8. Germline values: CDR1 MDHEN, CDR2 SYDVKM.

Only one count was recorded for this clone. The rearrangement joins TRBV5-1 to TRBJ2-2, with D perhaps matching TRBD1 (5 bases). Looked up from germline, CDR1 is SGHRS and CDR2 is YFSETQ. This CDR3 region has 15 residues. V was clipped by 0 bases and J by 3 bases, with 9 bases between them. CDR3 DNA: TGCGCCAGCAGCTTGGGAAGGGGATACACCGGGGAGCTGTTTTTT. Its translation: CASSLGRGYTGELFF.

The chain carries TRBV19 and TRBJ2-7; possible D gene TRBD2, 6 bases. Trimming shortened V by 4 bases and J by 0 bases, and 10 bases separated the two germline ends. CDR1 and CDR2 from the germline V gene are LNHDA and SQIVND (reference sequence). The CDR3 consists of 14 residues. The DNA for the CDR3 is TGTGCCAGTAGTACTAGCGCGAGCTCCTACGAGCAGTACTTC. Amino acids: CASSTSASSYEQYF.

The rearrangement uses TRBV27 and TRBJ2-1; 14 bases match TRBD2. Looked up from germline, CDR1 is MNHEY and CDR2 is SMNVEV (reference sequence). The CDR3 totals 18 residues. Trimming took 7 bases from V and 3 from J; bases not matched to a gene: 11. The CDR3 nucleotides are TGTGCCAGCACGAGGGGACTAGCGGGAGTAAACTTCTACAATGAGCAGTTCTTC. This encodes CASTRGLAGVNFYNEQFF.

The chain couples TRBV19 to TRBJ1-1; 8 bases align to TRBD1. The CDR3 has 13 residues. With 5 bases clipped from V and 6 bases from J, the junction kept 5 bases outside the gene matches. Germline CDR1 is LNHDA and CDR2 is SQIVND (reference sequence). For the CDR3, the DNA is TGTGCCAGTAGTTTGGACAGGGAGTCTGAAGCTTTCTTT. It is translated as CASSLDRESEAFF.

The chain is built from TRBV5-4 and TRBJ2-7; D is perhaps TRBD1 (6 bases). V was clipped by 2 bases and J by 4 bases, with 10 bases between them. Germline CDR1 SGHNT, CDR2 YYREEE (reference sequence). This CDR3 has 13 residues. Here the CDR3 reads CASSLQGAYEQYF. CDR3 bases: TGTGCCAGCAGCTTACAGGGTGCGTACGAGCAGTACTTC.

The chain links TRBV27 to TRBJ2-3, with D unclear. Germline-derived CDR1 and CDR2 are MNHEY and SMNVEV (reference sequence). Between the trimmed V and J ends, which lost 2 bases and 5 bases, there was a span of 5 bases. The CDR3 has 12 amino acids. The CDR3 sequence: CASSLGRDTQYF. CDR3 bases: TGTGCCAGCAGTTTAGGGCGAGATACGCAGTATTTT.

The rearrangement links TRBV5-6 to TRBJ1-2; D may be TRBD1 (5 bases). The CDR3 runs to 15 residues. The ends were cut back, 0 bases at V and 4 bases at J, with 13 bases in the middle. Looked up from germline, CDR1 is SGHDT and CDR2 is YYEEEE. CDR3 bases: TGTGCCAGCAGCTTGGGCAGGGATTTTGGCTATGGCTACACCTTC. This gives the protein CASSLGRDFGYGYTF.

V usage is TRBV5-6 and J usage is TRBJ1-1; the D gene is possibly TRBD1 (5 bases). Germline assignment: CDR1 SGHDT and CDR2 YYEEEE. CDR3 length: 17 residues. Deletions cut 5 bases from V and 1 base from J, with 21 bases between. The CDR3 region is CASRPQGYSSRNTEAFF. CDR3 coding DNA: TGTGCCAGCAGGCCCCAGGGATATTCTTCTAGGAACACTGAAGCTTTCTTT.

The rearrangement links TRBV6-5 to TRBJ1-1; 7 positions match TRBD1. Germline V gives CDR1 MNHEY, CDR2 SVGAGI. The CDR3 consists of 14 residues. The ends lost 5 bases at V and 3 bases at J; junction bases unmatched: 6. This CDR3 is CASSAQGEYTEAFF. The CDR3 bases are TGTGCCAGCAGTGCTCAGGGGGAGTACACTGAAGCTTTCTTT.

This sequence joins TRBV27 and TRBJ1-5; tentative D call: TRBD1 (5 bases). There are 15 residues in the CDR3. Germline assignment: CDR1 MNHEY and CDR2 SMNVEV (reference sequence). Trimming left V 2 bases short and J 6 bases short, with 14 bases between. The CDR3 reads CASSLGSGGSQPQHF. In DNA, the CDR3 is TGTGCCAGCAGTTTAGGATCGGGGGGAAGTCAGCCCCAGCATTTT.

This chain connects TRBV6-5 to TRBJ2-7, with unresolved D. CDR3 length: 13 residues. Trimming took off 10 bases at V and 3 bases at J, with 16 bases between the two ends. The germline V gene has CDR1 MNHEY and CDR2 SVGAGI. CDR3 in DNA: TGTGCCACCAAAAGACCTGACAACTACGAGCAGTACTTC. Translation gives CATKRPDNYEQYF.